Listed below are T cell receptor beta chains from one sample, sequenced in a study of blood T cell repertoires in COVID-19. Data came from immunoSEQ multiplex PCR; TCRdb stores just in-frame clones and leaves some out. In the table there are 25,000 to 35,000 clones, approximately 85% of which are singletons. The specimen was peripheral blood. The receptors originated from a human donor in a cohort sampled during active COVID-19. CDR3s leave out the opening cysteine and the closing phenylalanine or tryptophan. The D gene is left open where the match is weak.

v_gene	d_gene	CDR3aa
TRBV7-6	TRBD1	ASRQGAGTEAF
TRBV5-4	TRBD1	ASSSGQGIYNEQF
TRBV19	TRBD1	ASSTPPRTGSHTEAF
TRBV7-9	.	ASIESSYNSPLH
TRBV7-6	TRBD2	ASSELAGGLNEQF
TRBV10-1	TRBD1	ASSATGDNSPLH
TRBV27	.	ASRILGGREQY
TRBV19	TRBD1	ASSLTGNYGYT
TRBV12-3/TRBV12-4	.	ASSQTGNTEAF
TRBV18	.	ASSPPTGTTYEQY
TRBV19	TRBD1	ASSFDRGSTDTQY
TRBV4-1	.	ASSQVQGNTIY
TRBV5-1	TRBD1	ASSQGQVSVF
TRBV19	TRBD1	ATQTGTGIQPQH
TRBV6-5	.	ASSNGGPGELF
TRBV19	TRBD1	ASSAPGTGDSPLH
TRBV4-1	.	ASSQDHITNQPQH
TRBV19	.	ASSTLQGDRNQPQH
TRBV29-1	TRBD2	SVPSSGGLDTQY
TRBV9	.	ASSVGVLHTGGAF
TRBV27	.	ASSLGDTYNEQF
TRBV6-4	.	ASRQNPNTGELF
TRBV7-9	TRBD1	ASSQRGLVIYEQY
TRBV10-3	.	AVLVRGSYEQY
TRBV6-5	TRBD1	ASSYSTGSTDTQY
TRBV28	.	ASSTIGEAQATQY
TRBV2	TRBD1	ASAKTGVAEAF
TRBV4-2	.	ASSQEAPGGGGHRETQY
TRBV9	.	ASSVRRESTDTQY
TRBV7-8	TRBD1	ASSPAGTETYNSPLH
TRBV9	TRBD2	ASSAHPPSGAGGPDTQY
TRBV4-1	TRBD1	ASSLTSGTGFGGTEAF
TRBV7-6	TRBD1	ASSLGLGQGAEQF
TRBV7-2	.	ASSLARRSYEQY
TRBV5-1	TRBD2	ASSLTPAGGTDTQY
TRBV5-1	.	ASSKGTPEETQY
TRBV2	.	ASTWERTDTQY
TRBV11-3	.	ASSCLGQLNEKLF
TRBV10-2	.	ASSGAGRTYEQY
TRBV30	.	AWSGHRDTYSNQPQH
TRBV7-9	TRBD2	ASSLEGLATRTDTQY
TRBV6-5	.	ASSCGGDGYT
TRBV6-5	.	ASSRQGTGNTIY